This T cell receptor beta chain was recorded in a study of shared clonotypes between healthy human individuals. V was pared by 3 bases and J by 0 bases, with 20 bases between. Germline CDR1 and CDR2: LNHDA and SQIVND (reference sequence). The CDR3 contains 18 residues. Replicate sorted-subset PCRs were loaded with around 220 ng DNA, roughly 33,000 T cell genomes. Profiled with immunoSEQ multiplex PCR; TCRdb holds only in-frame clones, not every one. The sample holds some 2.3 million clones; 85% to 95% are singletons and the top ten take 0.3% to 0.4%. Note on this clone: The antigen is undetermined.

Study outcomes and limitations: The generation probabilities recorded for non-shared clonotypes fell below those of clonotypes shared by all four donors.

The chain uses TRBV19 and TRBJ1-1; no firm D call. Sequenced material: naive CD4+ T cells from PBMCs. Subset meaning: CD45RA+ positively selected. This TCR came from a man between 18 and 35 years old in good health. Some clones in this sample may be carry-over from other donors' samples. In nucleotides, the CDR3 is TGTGCCAGTAGTATGATAGCTATGGCCGCGTTCATGAACACTGAAGCTTTCTTT. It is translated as CASSMIAMAAFMNTEAFF.